The clone carrying this T cell receptor (beta chain) was seen only once. What it recognizes is unknown. These data belong to a study of blood T cells in healthy people across ages. Primers used in a second PCR of about 7 to 12 cycles were a sample-barcoded 5' primer and a J-beta primer mix. Each single sample gave us at least 3 million CDR3-containing paired-end reads. TCRdb re-called the 5' RACE reads through MiXCR, storing one row per CDR3 protein. The data hold roughly 1.5 million distinct CDR3 sequences, with approximately 42% observed a single time. General study results and limits: Both higher diversity and more naive CD4+ cells marked long-lived donors when set against aged donors.

Every participating donor contributed 7.5 to 10 milliliters of peripheral blood through a draw. Germline CDR1 reads DFQATT; CDR2 reads SNEGSKA (reference sequence). The length of the CDR3 is 14 residues. This clonotype was obtained from a woman under 30 in good health. Sequenced: blood. The rearrangement uses TRBV20-1 and TRBJ2-5; TRBD2 might be the D (5 bases). The DNA end lines up better with TRBJ2-7; the J call may be wrong. The CDR3 region has the DNA TGCAGTGCTAGAGAACCCGGGATCTACTACGAGCAGTACTTC. This encodes CSAREPGIYYEQYF.